These 15 T cell receptor beta chains were all obtained from the same sample, sequenced in a study of blood T cell repertoires in COVID-19. Sequencing used immunoSEQ multiplex PCR; TCRdb keeps in-frame clones, though not all of them. The sample carries around 310,000 clones, 88% recorded once. Sequenced material: peripheral blood. The receptors stem from a woman between 50 and 59 years old with active or convalescent COVID-19.

To note about this clone: The sample carries other DNA sequences with the same CDR3. Here the CDR3 reads CATSRDGGNTEAFF. CDR3 coding DNA: TGTGCCACCAGCAGAGATGGCGGGAACACTGAAGCTTTCTTT. The chain recombines TRBV15 with TRBJ1-1, with D hard to call. CDR3 length equals 14 residues. V lost 0 bases and J lost 1, with 6 bases in between. CDR1 and CDR2 from the germline V gene are LNHNV and YYDKDF (reference sequence).

The chain has TRBV14 and TRBJ1-4, with a tentative D call TRBD1 (6 bases). The CDR3 consists of 16 residues. Germline CDR1 SGHDN, CDR2 FVKESK. Trimming cost V 4 bases and J 5 bases, with 17 bases left between them. The CDR3 DNA sequence: TGTGCCAGCAGCCCTAGGACGACAGGCAGGAATGAAAAACTGTTTTTT. Residues: CASSPRTTGRNEKLFF.

The V and J genes are TRBV9 and TRBJ2-1; 11 bases agree with TRBD2. This CDR3 is built from 15 residues. CDR1 and CDR2 (germline): SGDLS, YYNGEE. J was trimmed by 8 bases and V by 3 bases; bases with no gene match: 7. The CDR3 spells CASSGLAGGRDEQFF. The CDR3 bases are TGTGCCAGCAGCGGTCTAGCGGGAGGTAGGGATGAGCAGTTCTTC.

The V and J genes are TRBV6-2 or TRBV6-3 and TRBJ2-3, with D perhaps matching TRBD2 (6 bases). V was shortened by 0 bases and J by 2 bases, with 18 bases between the two germline ends. This CDR3 has 18 amino acids. Germline CDR1 reads MNHEY; CDR2 reads SVGEGT. The CDR3 nucleotides read TGTGCCAGCAGTTACTCGAATTTCCGGGGGACCCTCACAGATACGCAGTATTTT. It translates to CASSYSNFRGTLTDTQYF.

The chain is built from TRBV25-1 and TRBJ1-1; TRBD1 is a possible D gene (5 bases). Germline lookup yields CDR1 MGHDK and CDR2 SYGVNS. Trimming stripped 4 bases from V and 3 bases from J, with 12 bases between. This CDR3 is built from 14 residues. Here the CDR3 reads CASSASGGDTEAFF. In nucleotides, the CDR3 is TGTGCCAGCAGTGCCTCGGGGGGAGACACTGAAGCTTTCTTT.

The chain uses TRBV7-2 and TRBJ2-5; D might be TRBD1 (6 bases). Germline V gene sequence: CDR1 SGHTA, CDR2 FQGNSA. This CDR3 has 14 amino acids. V was cut by 0 bases and J by 4 bases, with 9 bases left in between. The CDR3 DNA sequence: TGTGCCAGCAGCTTAGCGGCACAGGGAGAGACCCAGTACTTC. This gives the protein CASSLAAQGETQYF. Full variable domain (rest looked up from reference TRBV7-2 and TRBJ2-5): GAGVSQSPSNKVTEKGKDVELRCDPISGHTALYWYRQSLGQGLEFLIYFQGNSAPDKSGLPSDRFSAERTGGSVSTLTIQRTQQEDSAVYLCASSLAAQGETQYFGPGTRLLVL.

V is TRBV7-3 and J is TRBJ2-3; D perhaps matches TRBD2 (7 bases). With 4 bases removed from V and 4 bases from J, the gap between germline ends came to 12 bases. The CDR3 is made up of 14 amino acids. CDR1 is SGHTA and CDR2 is FQGTGA in the germline V gene. In DNA, the CDR3 is TGTGCCAGCAGCTCCGTCGGGGGGCCAGATACGCAGTATTTT. Translating gives CASSSVGGPDTQYF.

This clone has only one observation. J is TRBJ2-1 and V is TRBV4-3; D is undetermined. V shed 0 bases and J shed 6 bases, with 6 bases lying between them. CDR3 length: 13 residues. Germline V CDR1 and CDR2: LGHNA, YSLEER. The CDR3 region has the DNA TGCGCCAGCAGCCAAGATTCCCGCAATGAGCAGTTCTTC. This encodes CASSQDSRNEQFF.

This chain links TRBV10-3 with TRBJ2-2, with a weak D call TRBD2 (5 bases). CDR3 length: 13 residues. V was trimmed by 4 bases and J by 6 bases, leaving 9 bases between them. Germline V gene sequence: CDR1 ENHRY, CDR2 SYGVKD. CDR3 residues: CAISVTGSGELFF. The DNA for the CDR3 is TGTGCCATCAGTGTTACGGGGTCCGGGGAGCTGTTTTTT.

V gene TRBV5-1 combines with J gene TRBJ1-2, with D unresolved. The CDR3 runs to 12 residues. CDR1 SGHRS and CDR2 YFSETQ come from the germline V gene. The V end was cut by 5 bases, the J end by 3 bases, with 8 bases between. This CDR3 is CASRETDYGYTF. CDR3 in DNA: TGCGCCAGCAGGGAGACCGACTATGGCTACACCTTC.

The J gene is TRBJ2-5, the V gene TRBV19, with TRBD2 identical over 10 bases. The V and J ends lost 4 bases and 5 bases, in that order; junction bases with no gene match: 7. This CDR3 region has 15 residues. CDR1 is LNHDA, CDR2 SQIVND, per germline (reference sequence). For the CDR3, the DNA is TGTGCCAGTAGTACCCTGAGCGGGAGGGGCGAGACCCAGTACTTC. Translating gives CASSTLSGRGETQYF. The full variable domain, its missing parts supplied by reference TRBV19 and TRBJ2-5, is DGGITQSPKYLFRKEGQNVTLSCEQNLNHDAMYWYRQDPGQGLRLIYYSQIVNDFQKGDIAEGYSVSREKKESFPLTVTSAQKNPTAFYLCASSTLSGRGETQYFGPGTRLLVL.

The chain couples TRBV7-2 to TRBJ1-1; a possible D gene is TRBD1 (6 bases). The CDR3 spans 15 residues. The ends were cut back, 3 bases at V and 1 base at J, with 12 bases in the middle. CDR1 is SGHTA and CDR2 is FQGNSA in the germline V gene. The CDR3 DNA reads as TGTGCCAGCAGCTTTGCCGGGACACAGAACACTGAAGCTTTCTTT. It specifies CASSFAGTQNTEAFF.

The J gene is TRBJ2-7, the V gene TRBV10-3; 7 bases agree with TRBD1. Germline CDR1 reads ENHRY; CDR2 reads SYGVKD. The CDR3 contains 13 residues. Unmatched junction bases numbered 11, after V lost 10 bases and J lost 5 bases. This CDR3 reads CASRTGAWHEQYF. The CDR3 region has the DNA TGTGCCAGCCGAACAGGGGCTTGGCACGAGCAGTACTTC.

The chain joins TRBV7-2 to TRBJ2-3; 8 nucleotides align to TRBD2. Trimming took 1 base from V and 3 from J; bases not matched to a gene: 6. The CDR3 is 16 amino acids. CDR1 is SGHTA and CDR2 is FQGNSA in the germline V gene. The CDR3 sequence is CASSLGNPSGTDTQYF. For the CDR3, the DNA is TGTGCCAGCAGCTTAGGGAATCCTAGCGGGACAGATACGCAGTATTTT.

This chain connects TRBV5-5 to TRBJ1-2, with 7 bases fitting TRBD1. The ends lost 5 bases at V and 3 bases at J; junction bases unmatched: 7. The CDR3 extends over 14 amino acids. Germline V CDR1 and CDR2: SGHKS, YYEKEE (reference sequence). The CDR3 DNA reads TGTGCCAGCAGGAGGGACAGCGTTTACTATGGCTACACCTTC. It is translated as CASRRDSVYYGYTF.